This TCR beta chain was identified during a study of beta chain features in type 1 diabetes. Points from the study as a whole: Fewer insertions but more deletions were seen at VDJ junctions in type 1 diabetes patients. High TCR expression in some cells could lead to their over-representation in cDNA sequencing.

Every isolated RNA sample was fully reverse transcribed, so sequencing captured expressed TCRB transcripts. Sequenced by immunoSEQ multiplex PCR; TCRdb stores in-frame clones only, minus some. The sample lists just over 450,000 clones, roughly 31% seen once, with around 0.065% in the top ten. A sort by CD45RO/CCR7/CD25/CD127/CD95/CD27 yielded CD4+ naive, central memory, regulatory and stem cell-like memory cells. In the case of this clone: Its specificity is unknown.

Trimming left V 8 bases short and J 5 bases short, with 19 bases between. CDR3 length: 14 amino acids. Germline V gene lookup returns CDR1 SNHLY and CDR2 FYNNEI. The specimen sequenced was naive CD4+ T cells from blood. The V gene is TRBV2, the J gene TRBJ2-7, with D possibly TRBD2 on 6 matching bases. The sequence was obtained from a young man in good health. CDR3 residues: CASGRRVAVDEQYF. The DNA for the CDR3 is TGTGCCAGCGGTCGGAGGGTTGCGGTGGACGAGCAGTACTTC.